This entry lists 17 T cell receptor beta chains sequenced from one sample in a study of T cell responses to AZD1222 COVID-19 vaccine. TCRdb's copy holds only in-frame clones and misses some; the assay was immunoSEQ multiplex PCR. The data contain roughly 190,000 clones, approximately 91% of them seen just once; the ten biggest clones take up 0.99%. The sample here was peripheral blood, taken on day 0 of AZD1222 vaccination. The source is an adult in good health.

The chain combines TRBV28 with TRBJ2-1; 9 nucleotides agree with TRBD1. The CDR3 runs 15 residues. With 5 bases clipped from V and 0 bases from J, the junction kept 2 bases outside the gene matches. Germline lookup yields CDR1 MDHEN and CDR2 SYDVKM. The chain's CDR3 is CASSKGQGSYNEQFF. DNA for the CDR3: TGTGCCAGCAGTAAGGGACAGGGCTCCTACAATGAGCAGTTCTTC.

CDR3 sequence reads: CASSPVPGQGASLHF. The CDR3 DNA follows: TGTGCCAGCTCACCCGTCCCGGGACAGGGTGCGTCCCTCCACTTT. V is TRBV18 and J is TRBJ1-6; 9 bases line up with TRBD1. The CDR3 is made up of 15 amino acids. Germline-derived CDR1 and CDR2 are KGHSH and LQKENI. J gave up 14 bases and V 3 bases, and 11 bases lay outside the gene matches.

The chain carries TRBV19 and TRBJ2-3; D ambiguous. Germline V lookup: CDR1 LNHDA, CDR2 SQIVND (reference sequence). This CDR3 comprises 12 residues. V shed 6 bases and J shed 8 bases, with 12 bases lying between them. CDR3 in amino acids: CASSSLVGTQYF. The CDR3 DNA follows: TGTGCCAGTAGCTCTCTCGTGGGTACGCAGTATTTT.

This sequence joins TRBV7-3 and TRBJ1-2; D not certain. Per the germline V gene, CDR1 is SGHTA and CDR2 is FQGTGA. The germline V and J ends were trimmed by 6 bases and 4 bases, with 15 bases remaining between them. There are 14 residues in the CDR3. The CDR3 spells CASSSRGGSYGYTF. CDR3 DNA: TGTGCCAGCAGTTCTCGGGGAGGGAGCTATGGCTACACCTTC.

The genes are TRBV2 and TRBJ2-2; TRBD2 might be the D (5 bases). The CDR3 has 17 residues. V lost 2 bases and J 4 bases, leaving 17 bases between the germline ends. Looked up from germline, CDR1 is SNHLY and CDR2 is FYNNEI. In DNA form, the CDR3 reads TGTGCCAGCAGTGAATTTCGGAGCTTGGGGAGCACCGGGGAGCTGTTTTTT. It yields the protein CASSEFRSLGSTGELFF.

The chain carries TRBV3-1 (or the pseudogene TRBV3-2) and TRBJ2-1; TRBD2 matches at 11 bases. Germline V gives CDR1 LGHDT, CDR2 YNNKEL (reference sequence). The CDR3 runs to 16 residues. V shed 1 base, J shed 5 bases, and the junction held 4 bases outside the gene matches. CDR3 bases: TGTGCCAGCAGCCAAGGTTTTAGCGGGGGGGACAATGAGCAGTTCTTC. This sequence encodes CASSQGFSGGDNEQFF.

The chain uses TRBV14 and TRBJ2-1; no reliable D call. The V end lost 4 bases, the J end lost 0 bases, and 10 bases lay between the germline ends. The CDR3 consists of 15 residues. The germline gives CDR1 SGHDN, CDR2 FVKESK. The CDR3 sequence is CASSRLNSSYNEQFF. The CDR3 region has the DNA TGTGCCAGCAGCCGGCTAAACAGCTCCTACAATGAGCAGTTCTTC.

The chain employs TRBV7-8 and TRBJ1-1; 7 nucleotides agree with TRBD1. With 2 bases clipped from V and 2 bases from J, the junction kept 5 bases outside the gene matches. The germline V gene has CDR1 SGHVS and CDR2 FQNEAQ. The CDR3 is 15 residues long. CDR3 loop: CASSLYRDSNTEAFF. The DNA for the CDR3 is TGTGCCAGCAGCTTATACCGGGACAGCAACACTGAAGCTTTCTTT.

J is TRBJ1-1 and V is TRBV19, with D possibly matching TRBD1 (6 bases). Germline CDR1 and CDR2: LNHDA and SQIVND (reference sequence). There are 15 residues in the CDR3. Deletions cut 7 bases from V and 0 bases from J, with 15 bases between. CDR3 residues: CASILGGPLNTEAFF. The CDR3 DNA is TGTGCCAGTATACTGGGGGGCCCGCTGAACACTGAAGCTTTCTTT.

The J gene is TRBJ2-3, the V gene TRBV7-3; 11 positions agree with TRBD2. The J segment lost 2 bases and the V segment lost 1 base, leaving 8 bases of the junction unmatched. The CDR3 is made up of 18 amino acids. Germline values: CDR1 SGHTA, CDR2 FQGTGA. CDR3 sequence: CASSLKSPSGGITDTQYF. In nucleotides, the CDR3 is TGTGCCAGCAGCTTAAAGTCTCCTAGCGGGGGGATCACAGATACGCAGTATTTT. Full variable domain (remainder filled in from reference TRBV7-3 and TRBJ2-3): GAGVSQTPSNKVTEKGKYVELRCDPISGHTALYWYRQSLGQGPEFLIYFQGTGAADDSGLPNDRFFAVRPEGSVSTLKIQRTERGDSAVYLCASSLKSPSGGITDTQYFGPGTRLTVL.

This clone has only a few counts. This sample includes further DNA sequences coding for the same CDR3. This chain links TRBV20-1 with TRBJ2-7; 8 positions match TRBD1. CDR1 is DFQATT, CDR2 SNEGSKA, per germline (reference sequence). The ends lost 3 bases at V and 4 bases at J; junction bases unmatched: 2. The CDR3 sequence is 12 residues long. In nucleotides, the CDR3 is TGCAGTGCTAGTGGACAGGGTTACGAGCAGTACTTC. Residues: CSASGQGYEQYF.

V gene TRBV7-6 combines with J gene TRBJ1-4; 7 bases map to TRBD1. This CDR3 has 17 amino acids. The V segment lost 5 bases and the J segment 0 bases; nucleotides outside the gene matches: 9. Germline values: CDR1 SGHVS, CDR2 FNYEAQ. CDR3 nucleotide sequence: TGTGCCAGCAGCCTAGGACAGGCGGAAGCAACTAATGAAAAACTGTTTTTT. Its protein product is CASSLGQAEATNEKLFF.

The chain recombines TRBV16 with TRBJ1-5, with a tentative D call TRBD1 (6 bases). This CDR3 region has 17 residues. CDR1 and CDR2 from the germline V gene are KGHSY and FQNENV. The V gene lost 2 bases and the J gene lost 6 bases, with 20 bases spanning the gap. CDR3 protein: CASSQTQIGGVSQPQHF. In DNA, the CDR3 is TGTGCCAGCAGCCAAACGCAAATTGGGGGCGTAAGTCAGCCCCAGCATTTT.

This sequence joins TRBV25-1 and TRBJ2-1; 12 positions agree with TRBD2. With 2 bases clipped from V and 6 bases from J, the junction kept 11 bases outside the gene matches. The CDR3 spans 18 residues. Germline CDR1 reads MGHDK; CDR2 reads SYGVNS. The CDR3 DNA is TGTGCCAGCAGTGAAGCCCTGGCGGCTAGCGGGGGGGTCAATGAGCAGTTCTTC. It specifies CASSEALAASGGVNEQFF.

V gene TRBV28 combines with J gene TRBJ1-4; weak D call: TRBD1 (5 bases). V lost 5 bases and J lost 2, with 9 bases in between. CDR1 MDHEN and CDR2 SYDVKM come from the germline V gene. CDR3 length equals 14 residues. DNA for the CDR3: TGTGCCAGCAGTGGTCAGGGTACTAATGAAAAACTGTTTTTT. It specifies CASSGQGTNEKLFF. Full variable domain (missing parts from reference TRBV28 and TRBJ1-4): DVKVTQSSRYLVKRTGEKVFLECVQDMDHENMFWYRQDPGLGLRLIYFSYDVKMKEKGDIPEGYSVSREKKERFSLILESASTNQTSMYLCASSGQGTNEKLFFGSGTQLSVL.

This clone was observed a few times. This chain connects TRBV5-6 to TRBJ2-7; D remains unclear. The V and J ends lost 0 bases and 3 bases respectively, with 4 bases between them. CDR1 and CDR2 from the germline V gene are SGHDT and YYEEEE. The CDR3 has 12 amino acids. CDR3 nucleotide sequence: TGTGCCAGCAGCTTGGGGAACTACGAGCAGTACTTC. Translating gives CASSLGNYEQYF.

This clone was seen more than once but under ten times. V and J are TRBV4-1 and TRBJ1-2; D is unresolved. V was pared by 4 bases and J by 3 bases, with 15 bases between. There are 15 residues in the CDR3. The V gene's germline CDR1 is MGHRA and CDR2 YSYEKL. The CDR3 reads CASSRIYRPDYGYTF. CDR3 nucleotide sequence: TGCGCCAGCAGCCGAATATACCGCCCGGACTATGGCTACACCTTC.